The subject of this entry is one T cell receptor (beta chain). The protocol was immunoSEQ multiplex PCR, while the TCRdb copy is restricted to in-frame clones and leaves out a portion. This table holds around 180,000 clones, 84% found once. The source of the sample is a study of blood T cell repertoires in COVID-19. The ends lost 5 bases at V and 4 bases at J; junction bases unmatched: 10. CDR1 GTSNPN and CDR2 SVGIG come from the germline V gene (reference sequence). The CDR3 sequence is 15 residues long. This sequence joins TRBV30 and TRBJ1-2; 10 bases align to TRBD1. The TCR originated in a man aged 50-59 years who had recovered from COVID-19. Sequenced material: PBMCs or T cells enriched from blood (not recorded which). DNA for the CDR3: TGTGCCTGGCATACCGGGACAGGGGTTGTCTATGGCTACACCTTC. Protein: CAWHTGTGVVYGYTF.